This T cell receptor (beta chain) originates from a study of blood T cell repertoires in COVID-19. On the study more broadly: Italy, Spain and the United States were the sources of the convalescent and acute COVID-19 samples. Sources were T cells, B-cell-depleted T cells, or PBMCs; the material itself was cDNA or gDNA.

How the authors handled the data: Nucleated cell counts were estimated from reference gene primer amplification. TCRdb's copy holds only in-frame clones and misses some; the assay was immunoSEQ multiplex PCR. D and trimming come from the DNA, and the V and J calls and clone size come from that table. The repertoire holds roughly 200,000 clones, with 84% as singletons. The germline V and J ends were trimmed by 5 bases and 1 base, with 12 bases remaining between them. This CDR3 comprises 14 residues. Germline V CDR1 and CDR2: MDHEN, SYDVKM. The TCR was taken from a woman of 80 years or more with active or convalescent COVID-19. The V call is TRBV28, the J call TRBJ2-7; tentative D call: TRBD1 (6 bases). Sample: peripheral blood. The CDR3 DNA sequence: TGTGCCAGCAGTCCTGGGGACAAGTCCTACGAGCAGTACTTC. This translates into CASSPGDKSYEQYF.